One sample yielded the 7 T cell receptor beta chains listed below, sequenced in a study of tumor-infiltrating lymphocytes in localized non-small cell lung cancer (dated by TCRdb to about 2021). The library was made by the immunoSEQ multiplex PCR assay. TCRdb provides this immuneACCESS table in a form limited to in-frame rearrangements. Some clones are lacking; in checked studies, under half of them reflect an unresolved V gene, and why the rest are absent is not known. For this sample there are over 9,000 clones; roughly 84% appear just once. The ten largest clones represent approximately 7.9% of the sample. Sequencing used lung tumor tissue. The source of these receptors is a human donor with non-small cell lung cancer.

The chain couples TRBV18 to TRBJ1-2; D gene uncertain. The CDR3 runs 11 residues. From germline, CDR1 is KGHSH and CDR2 LQKENI. The ends were cut back, 3 bases at V and 7 bases at J, with 6 bases in the middle. The CDR3 DNA sequence: TGTGCCAGCTCACCCGACACTGGCTACACCTTC. Amino acids: CASSPDTGYTF.

The rearrangement uses TRBV6-4 and TRBJ2-1; 11 positions match TRBD2. CDR3 length: 15 amino acids. Germline V lookup: CDR1 MRHNA, CDR2 SNTAGT. With 8 bases clipped from V and 7 bases from J, the junction kept 10 bases outside the gene matches. The CDR3 bases are TGTGCCAGCCGAACTAGCGGGGGCCTTAGGAATGAGCAGTTCTTC. It specifies CASRTSGGLRNEQFF.

The rearrangement uses TRBV11-2 and TRBJ2-2; TRBD1 matches at 7 bases. CDR3 length: 15 residues. Germline V gene lookup returns CDR1 SGHAT and CDR2 FQNNGV. Trimming took 5 bases from V and 2 from J; bases not matched to a gene: 5. DNA of the CDR3: TGTGCCAGCAGCCTTAACAGGGGTAACACCGGGGAGCTGTTTTTT. This sequence encodes CASSLNRGNTGELFF.

This chain connects TRBV19 to TRBJ1-5; D is uncertain. CDR1 and CDR2 (germline): LNHDA, SQIVND (reference sequence). V was trimmed by 9 bases and J by 6 bases, leaving 18 bases between them. This CDR3 contains 14 residues. The CDR3 nucleotides read TGTGCCAGCCGACAAGGCAGGCGAAGTCAGCCCCAGCATTTT. It specifies CASRQGRRSQPQHF.

The rearrangement joins TRBV19 to TRBJ2-7; 7 bases are shared with TRBD2. Germline assignment: CDR1 LNHDA and CDR2 SQIVND (reference sequence). V lost 5 bases to trimming and J lost 7 bases; unmatched junction nucleotides: 11. This CDR3 spans 14 amino acids. The CDR3 DNA sequence: TGTGCCAGTAGTGCCTCCAACCGGGGAGGGGAGCAGTACTTC. Residues: CASSASNRGGEQYF.

The chain links TRBV14 to TRBJ2-1; D uncertain. Germline V gives CDR1 SGHDN, CDR2 FVKESK. V gave up 2 bases and J gave up 6 bases, with 5 bases separating them. The CDR3 loop spans 12 amino acids. In DNA, the CDR3 is TGTGCCAGCAGCCAAAACTTCAATGAGCAGTTCTTC. The encoded protein is CASSQNFNEQFF.

This chain uses TRBV11-2 with TRBJ2-2; D not certain. From germline, CDR1 is SGHAT and CDR2 FQNNGV. The CDR3 consists of 14 residues. The V end was cut by 2 bases, the J end by 2 bases, with 6 bases between. DNA for the CDR3: TGTGCCAGCAGCTTAAGCCTTAACACCGGGGAGCTGTTTTTT. It translates to CASSLSLNTGELFF. The full variable domain, rest sourced from reference TRBV11-2 and TRBJ2-2, is EAGVAQSPRYKIIEKRQSVAFWCNPISGHATLYWYQQILGQGPKLLIQFQNNGVVDDSQLPKDRFSAERLKGVDSTLKIQPAKLEDSAVYLCASSLSLNTGELFFGEGSRLTVL.